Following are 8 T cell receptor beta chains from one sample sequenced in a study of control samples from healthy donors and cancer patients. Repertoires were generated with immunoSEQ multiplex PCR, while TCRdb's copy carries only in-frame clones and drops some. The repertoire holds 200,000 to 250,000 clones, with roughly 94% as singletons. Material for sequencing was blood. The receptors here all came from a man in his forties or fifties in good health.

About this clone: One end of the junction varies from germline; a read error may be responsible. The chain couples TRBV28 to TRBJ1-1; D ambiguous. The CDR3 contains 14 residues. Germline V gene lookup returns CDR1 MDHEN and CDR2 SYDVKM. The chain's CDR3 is CASSFPRQNAEAFF. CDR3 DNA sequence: TGTGCCAGCAGTTTTCCCCGCCAGAACGCTGAAGCTTTCTTT. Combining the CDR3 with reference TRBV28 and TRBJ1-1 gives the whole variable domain DVKVTQSSRYLVKRTGEKVFLECVQDMDHENMFWYRQDPGLGLRLIYFSYDVKMKEKGDIPEGYSVSREKKERFSLILESASTNQTSMYLCASSFPRQNAEAFFGQGTRLTVV.

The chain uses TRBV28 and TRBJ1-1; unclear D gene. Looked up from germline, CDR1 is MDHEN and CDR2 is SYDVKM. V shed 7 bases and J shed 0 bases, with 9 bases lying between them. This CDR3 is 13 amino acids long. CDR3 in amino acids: CASTKAMNTEAFF. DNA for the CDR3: TGTGCCAGCACCAAGGCGATGAACACTGAAGCTTTCTTT.

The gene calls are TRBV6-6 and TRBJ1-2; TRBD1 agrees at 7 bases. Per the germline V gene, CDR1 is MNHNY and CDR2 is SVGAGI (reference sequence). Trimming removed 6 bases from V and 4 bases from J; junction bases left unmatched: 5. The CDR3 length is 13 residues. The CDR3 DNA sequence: TGTGCCAGCAGGTACACAGGGGTCTATGGCTACACCTTC. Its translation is CASRYTGVYGYTF.

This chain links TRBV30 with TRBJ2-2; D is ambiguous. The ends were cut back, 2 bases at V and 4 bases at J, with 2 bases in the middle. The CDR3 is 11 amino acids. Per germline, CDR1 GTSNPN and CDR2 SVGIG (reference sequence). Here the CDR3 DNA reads TGTGCCTGGAGTTCCACCGGGGAGCTGTTTTTT. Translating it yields CAWSSTGELFF. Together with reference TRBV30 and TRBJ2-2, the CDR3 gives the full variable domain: SQTIHQWPATLVQPVGSPLSLECTVEGTSNPNLYWYRQAAGRGLQLLFYSVGIGQISSEVPQNLSASRPQDRQFILSSKKLLLSDSGFYLCAWSSTGELFFGEGSRLTVL.

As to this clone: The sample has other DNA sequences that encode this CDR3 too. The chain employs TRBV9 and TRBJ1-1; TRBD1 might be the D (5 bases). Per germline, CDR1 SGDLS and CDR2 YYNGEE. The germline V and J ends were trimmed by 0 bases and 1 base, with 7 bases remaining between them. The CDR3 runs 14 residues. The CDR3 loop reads CASSVGGQNTEAFF. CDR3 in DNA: TGTGCCAGCAGCGTAGGTGGACAGAACACTGAAGCTTTCTTT.

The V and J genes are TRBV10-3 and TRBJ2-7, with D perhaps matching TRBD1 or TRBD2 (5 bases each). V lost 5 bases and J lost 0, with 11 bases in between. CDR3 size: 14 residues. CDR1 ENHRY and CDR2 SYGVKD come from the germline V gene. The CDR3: CAISPLGGSYEQYF. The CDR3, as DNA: TGTGCCATCAGTCCACTTGGGGGCTCCTACGAGCAGTACTTC.

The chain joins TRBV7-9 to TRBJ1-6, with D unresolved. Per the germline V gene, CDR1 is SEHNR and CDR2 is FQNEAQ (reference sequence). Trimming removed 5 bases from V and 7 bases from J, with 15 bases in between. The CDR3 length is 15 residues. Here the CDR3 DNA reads TGTGCCAGCAGCCCTTCCCCGGGCCTCAATTCACCCCTCCACTTT. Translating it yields CASSPSPGLNSPLHF.

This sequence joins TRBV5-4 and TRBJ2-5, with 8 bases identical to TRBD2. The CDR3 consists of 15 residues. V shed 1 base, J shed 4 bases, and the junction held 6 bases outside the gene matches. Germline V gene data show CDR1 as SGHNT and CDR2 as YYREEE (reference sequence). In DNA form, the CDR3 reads TGTGCCAGCAGCTTGCGGGGGGGGGCCCGAGAGACCCAGTACTTC. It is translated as CASSLRGGARETQYF. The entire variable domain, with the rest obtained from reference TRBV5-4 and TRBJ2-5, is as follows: ETGVTQSPTHLIKTRGQQVTLRCSSQSGHNTVSWYQQALGQGPQFIFQYYREEENGRGNFPPRFSGLQFPNYSSELNVNALELDDSALYLCASSLRGGARETQYFGPGTRLLVL.